These 18 T cell receptor beta chains were all obtained from the same sample, sequenced in a study of blood T cell repertoires in COVID-19. Assay: immunoSEQ multiplex PCR; the TCRdb copy retains only in-frame clones and omits some. The sample contains 100,000 or so clones, nearly 90% of which appear only once. The sequenced sample consisted of peripheral blood. These receptors came from a man aged 50 to 59 with active COVID-19.

V gene TRBV6-5 combines with J gene TRBJ1-2; 7 nucleotides match TRBD1. The CDR3 extends over 14 amino acids. The germline V gene has CDR1 MNHEY and CDR2 SVGAGI. V shed 5 bases, J shed 5 bases, and the junction held 8 bases outside the gene matches. The CDR3 is CASSLGRGEYGYTF. For the CDR3, the DNA is TGTGCCAGCAGTCTCGGCAGGGGGGAATATGGCTACACCTTC.

The sample holds a few counts of this clone. The V and J genes are TRBV7-2 and TRBJ1-1; 8 bases fit TRBD1. CDR3 length: 13 residues. J was trimmed by 2 bases and V by 8 bases; bases with no gene match: 4. Per germline, CDR1 SGHTA and CDR2 FQGNSA. The CDR3, as DNA: TGTGCCAGCGGAGGACAGGGTAACACTGAAGCTTTCTTT. Translating it yields CASGGQGNTEAFF. Supplemented by reference TRBV7-2 and TRBJ1-1, the full variable domain reads GAGVSQSPSNKVTEKGKDVELRCDPISGHTALYWYRQSLGQGLEFLIYFQGNSAPDKSGLPSDRFSAERTGGSVSTLTIQRTQQEDSAVYLCASGGQGNTEAFFGQGTRLTVV.

The J gene is TRBJ1-2, the V gene TRBV9; possibly TRBD1 for D (6 bases). CDR1 is SGDLS and CDR2 is YYNGEE in the germline V gene. Trimming cost V 3 bases and J 4 bases, with 19 bases left between them. The CDR3 spans 16 residues. The CDR3 here is CASSGPPRDMAYGYTF. As DNA, the CDR3 is TGTGCCAGCAGCGGACCTCCCCGGGACATGGCCTATGGCTACACCTTC. Combining the CDR3 with reference TRBV9 and TRBJ1-2 gives the whole variable domain DSGVTQTPKHLITATGQRVTLRCSPRSGDLSVYWYQQSLDQGLQFLIQYYNGEERAKGNILERFSAQQFPDLHSELNLSSLELGDSALYFCASSGPPRDMAYGYTFGSGTRLTVV.

The rearrangement uses TRBV19 and TRBJ1-2; 8 positions agree with TRBD1. Germline V gene data show CDR1 as LNHDA and CDR2 as SQIVND (reference sequence). V was pared by 8 bases and J by 8 bases, with 7 bases of the junction left unmatched. This CDR3 region has 12 residues. DNA for the CDR3: TGTGCCAGTTCGGGACAGGCTTACGGCTACACCTTC. It specifies CASSGQAYGYTF.

J is TRBJ1-1 and V is TRBV30; no clear D gene. V gave up 1 base and J gave up 4 bases, with 7 bases separating them. Germline V gene data show CDR1 as GTSNPN and CDR2 as SVGIG (reference sequence). The CDR3 consists of 12 residues. The CDR3 loop is CAWSGASTEAFF. For the CDR3, the DNA is TGTGCCTGGAGTGGGGCGAGCACTGAAGCTTTCTTT.

The chain links TRBV18 to TRBJ1-5, with 9 positions matching TRBD1. The CDR3 totals 15 residues. Germline CDR1 KGHSH, CDR2 LQKENI. Germline trimming cut 6 bases from V and 7 bases from J; bases unmatched to any gene: 10. The CDR3 region is CASSPNRGLGQPQHF. The CDR3 DNA reads as TGTGCCAGCTCGCCTAACAGGGGGCTGGGACAGCCCCAGCATTTT.

The genes are TRBV18 and TRBJ1-3; D is ambiguous. The ends were cut back, 3 bases at V and 5 bases at J, with 8 bases in the middle. Germline loops: CDR1 KGHSH, CDR2 LQKENI. The CDR3 is 13 residues long. The CDR3 loop reads CASSPGERNTIYF. The CDR3 DNA reads TGTGCCAGCTCACCCGGGGAAAGAAACACCATATATTTT.

The rearrangement joins TRBV11-2 to TRBJ2-3; 10 bases are a match to TRBD2. The CDR3 extends over 18 amino acids. Germline CDR1 and CDR2: SGHAT and FQNNGV. After removal of 2 bases from V and 1 base from J, the junction contained 9 bases not matched to a gene. The CDR3 DNA is TGTGCCAGCAGCTTAACCGGGCGGCTAGCGGGGGGCACAGATACGCAGTATTTT. It codes for CASSLTGRLAGGTDTQYF. Full variable domain (outside the CDR3, taken from reference TRBV11-2 and TRBJ2-3): EAGVAQSPRYKIIEKRQSVAFWCNPISGHATLYWYQQILGQGPKLLIQFQNNGVVDDSQLPKDRFSAERLKGVDSTLKIQPAKLEDSAVYLCASSLTGRLAGGTDTQYFGPGTRLTVL.

CDR3 coding DNA: TGTGCCAGAAGCCAGACTAGCGGGGACCCCTTTGAGCAGTACTTC. Its protein is CARSQTSGDPFEQYF. The rearrangement joins TRBV7-5 to TRBJ2-7; the D segment call TRBD2 is taken from the table without a DNA check. TRBV7-5 is a pseudogene. This CDR3 spans 15 amino acids.

CDR3 sequence: CASSQDIGSGYEQYF. DNA of the CDR3: TGCGCCAGCAGCCAAGATATCGGCAGCGGCTACGAGCAGTACTTC. The gene calls are TRBV4-3 and TRBJ2-7; maybe TRBD2 (5 bases). Trimming pared 0 bases from V and 3 bases from J, leaving 12 bases between. Germline V gene sequence: CDR1 LGHNA, CDR2 YSLEER. This CDR3 contains 15 residues.

CDR3 region: CASSEKRTLGNNEQFF. The CDR3, as DNA: TGTGCCAGCAGTGAAAAACGGACTCTGGGGAACAATGAGCAGTTCTTC. This chain joins TRBV25-1 and TRBJ2-1, with a tentative D call TRBD2 (5 bases). The CDR3 has 16 amino acids. Germline CDR1 MGHDK, CDR2 SYGVNS. The V and J ends lost 2 bases and 5 bases respectively, with 16 bases between them. The full variable domain, its missing parts supplied by reference TRBV25-1 and TRBJ2-1, is EADIYQTPRYLVIGTGKKITLECSQTMGHDKMYWYQQDPGMELHLIHYSYGVNSTEKGDLSSESTVSRIRTEHFPLTLESARPSHTSQYLCASSEKRTLGNNEQFFGPGTRLTVL.

The chain combines TRBV3-1 (or the pseudogene TRBV3-2) with TRBJ2-5; the D gene is possibly TRBD1 (6 bases). The CDR3 extends over 12 amino acids. Trimming pared 3 bases from V and 5 bases from J, leaving 7 bases between. Germline V lookup: CDR1 LGHDT, CDR2 YNNKEL (reference sequence). The CDR3 DNA sequence: TGTGCCAGCAGCCATCAGGGGGAGACCCAGTACTTC. Protein sequence: CASSHQGETQYF.

This clone was seen just once. This sequence joins TRBV14 and TRBJ1-2; TRBD1 agrees at 11 bases. Germline-derived CDR1 and CDR2 are SGHDN and FVKESK. The V and J ends lost 4 bases and 4 bases, in that order; junction bases with no gene match: 5. CDR3 size: 15 residues. The CDR3 bases are TGTGCCAGCAGCCTCGGACAGGGGGCTGGCTATGGCTACACCTTC. Residues: CASSLGQGAGYGYTF.

V usage is TRBV18 and J usage is TRBJ2-1; 10 bases fit TRBD1. The CDR3 is 12 residues long. V lost 0 bases, J lost 14 bases, and 1 base stayed unmatched. CDR1 is KGHSH and CDR2 is LQKENI in the germline V gene. CDR3 residues: CASSPPGQGKFF. Written as DNA, the CDR3 is TGTGCCAGCTCACCACCGGGACAGGGGAAGTTCTTC.

The genes are TRBV7-2 and TRBJ2-2, with 7 bases matching TRBD1. The CDR3 sequence is 16 residues long. The V and J ends lost 4 bases and 7 bases, in that order; junction bases with no gene match: 12. CDR1 is SGHTA and CDR2 is FQGNSA in the germline V gene. CDR3 in amino acids: CASSSSPGTVGGELFF. The CDR3 coding sequence is TGTGCCAGCAGCTCCTCCCCCGGGACAGTAGGCGGGGAGCTGTTTTTT. The variable domain in full, with the rest retrieved from reference TRBV7-2 and TRBJ2-2, is GAGVSQSPSNKVTEKGKDVELRCDPISGHTALYWYRQSLGQGLEFLIYFQGNSAPDKSGLPSDRFSAERTGGSVSTLTIQRTQQEDSAVYLCASSSSPGTVGGELFFGEGSRLTVL.

The V call is TRBV4-1, the J call TRBJ1-1, with 7 bases identical to TRBD1. Germline CDR1 reads MGHRA; CDR2 reads YSYEKL. V dropped 4 bases and J dropped 1; count of bases not matched to a gene: 6. The CDR3 sequence is 15 residues long. CDR3 sequence reads: CASSPTGTANTEAFF. Here the CDR3 DNA reads TGCGCCAGCAGCCCCACCGGGACAGCGAACACTGAAGCTTTCTTT.

The CDR3 protein is CASGPGQGASGELFF. Here the CDR3 DNA reads TGTGCTAGTGGCCCCGGACAGGGGGCGTCCGGGGAGCTGTTTTTT. The genes are TRBV12-5 and TRBJ2-2; 11 bases map to TRBD1. The CDR3 has 15 amino acids. The V gene end was trimmed by 6 bases and the J gene end by 6 bases; junction bases not matched to a gene: 6. Per the germline V gene, CDR1 is LGHNT and CDR2 is FRNRAP.

The rearrangement uses TRBV7-2 and TRBJ2-5, with TRBD2 identical over 7 bases. V lost 2 bases, J lost 3 bases, and 3 bases stayed unmatched. CDR1 and CDR2 (germline): SGHTA, FQGNSA. The CDR3 is 14 residues long. This CDR3 reads CASSLMGLKETQYF. DNA for the CDR3: TGTGCCAGCAGCTTAATGGGACTAAAAGAGACCCAGTACTTC.